This T cell receptor (beta chain) was obtained from a study of cytomegalovirus exposure and HLA in healthy donors. These donors counted as nominally healthy when sampled, but unrecorded immune exposures were likely. The PCR made use of 60 Vbeta and 13 Jbeta primers. Assay used: immunoSEQ multiplex PCR; TCRdb lists only in-frame clones, some missing. This table holds 55,000 to 80,000 clones. CDR1 is MDHEN, CDR2 SYDVKM, per germline. V was clipped by 5 bases and J by 3 bases, with 5 bases between them. The CDR3 runs to 12 residues. The sequence was collected from a man in his forties in good health and CMV-seronegative. The chain carries TRBV28 and TRBJ1-5; D is unclear. What was sequenced was PBMCs. CDR3: CASSPLNQPQHF. The DNA for the CDR3 is TGTGCCAGCAGTCCCCTCAATCAGCCCCAGCATTTT. Drawing the rest from reference TRBV28 and TRBJ1-5, the complete variable domain is DVKVTQSSRYLVKRTGEKVFLECVQDMDHENMFWYRQDPGLGLRLIYFSYDVKMKEKGDIPEGYSVSREKKERFSLILESASTNQTSMYLCASSPLNQPQHFGDGTRLSIL.